This T cell receptor beta chain was recorded in a study of OX40 agonist ivuxolimab in advanced cancers. Background on the study: Ivuxolimab, an antibody acting as an agonist of OX40 (CD134), was used to treat patients.

Turning to this clone: Its antigen is currently unknown.

The study sampled blood at baseline, cycle 4 day 1, and cycle 7 day 1. In germline, CDR1 is LNHDA, CDR2 SQIVND (reference sequence). The ends were cut back, 4 bases at V and 5 bases at J, with 11 bases in the middle. The CDR3 consists of 13 residues. Only in-frame clones appear in the TCRdb table, and some are missing; sequencing was by immunoSEQ multiplex PCR. The table includes roughly 67,000 clones, about 89% detected once. Study findings and constraints: Some patients who did not respond also had low normalized T-cell clonal expansion.

Specimen: CD4+ or CD8+ T cells sorted from blood, collected in a trial of the OX40 agonist ivuxolimab. The chain joins TRBV19 to TRBJ1-2; D is ambiguous. The clonotype comes from an adult with an advanced solid tumor such as melanoma, head and neck, liver or kidney cancer. The CDR3 protein is CASSSSGGYGYTF. In nucleotides, the CDR3 is TGTGCCAGTAGTAGCTCGGGCGGATATGGCTACACCTTC.